Sequencing of this T cell receptor (beta chain) was carried out in a study of blood T cell repertoires in COVID-19. After removal of 0 bases from V and 0 bases from J, the junction contained 6 bases not matched to a gene. Germline V gene data show CDR1 as SEHNR and CDR2 as FQNEAQ (reference sequence). The CDR3 extends over 19 amino acids. In its sample, this clone was seen once. TCRdb keeps only in-frame clones here, not all; method: immunoSEQ multiplex PCR. This table has 250,000 or so clones, about 80% appearing once. This sequence originates from a man at least 80 years old with acute or convalescent COVID-19. The rearrangement joins TRBV7-9 to TRBJ2-7; 15 nucleotides line up with TRBD2. Sequencing used peripheral blood. CDR3 nucleotides: TGTGCCAGCAGCTTAGCGTTGGGACTAGCGGGAGGACACTCCTACGAGCAGTACTTC. Translating it yields CASSLALGLAGGHSYEQYF.